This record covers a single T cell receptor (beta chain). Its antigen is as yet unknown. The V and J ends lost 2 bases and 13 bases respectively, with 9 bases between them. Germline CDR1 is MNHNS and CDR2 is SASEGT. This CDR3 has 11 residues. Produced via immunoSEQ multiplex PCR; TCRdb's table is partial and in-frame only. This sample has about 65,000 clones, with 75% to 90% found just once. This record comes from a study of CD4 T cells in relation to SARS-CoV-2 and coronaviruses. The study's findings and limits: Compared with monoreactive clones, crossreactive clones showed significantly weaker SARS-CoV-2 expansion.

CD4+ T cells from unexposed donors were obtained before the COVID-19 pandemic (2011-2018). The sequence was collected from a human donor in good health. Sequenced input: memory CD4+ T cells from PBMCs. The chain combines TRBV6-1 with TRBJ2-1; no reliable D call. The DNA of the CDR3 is TGTGCCAGCAGTGAAATGTCAAGTCAGTTCTTC. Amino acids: CASSEMSSQFF.